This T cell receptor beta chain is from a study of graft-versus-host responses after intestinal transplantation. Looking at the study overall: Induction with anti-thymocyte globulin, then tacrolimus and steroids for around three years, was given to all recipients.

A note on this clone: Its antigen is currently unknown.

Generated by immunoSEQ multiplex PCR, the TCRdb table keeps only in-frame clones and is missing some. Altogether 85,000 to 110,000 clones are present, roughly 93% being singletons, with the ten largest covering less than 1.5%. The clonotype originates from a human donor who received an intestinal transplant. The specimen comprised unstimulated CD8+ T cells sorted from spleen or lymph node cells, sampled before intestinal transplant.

The CDR3: CASSEKAGTAEAFF. CDR3 bases: TGTGCCAGCAGTGAAAAGGCCGGGACAGCTGAAGCTTTCTTT. The chain is built from TRBV25-1 and TRBJ1-1, with 7 bases aligning to TRBD1. Germline assignment: CDR1 MGHDK and CDR2 SYGVNS. V lost 2 bases to trimming and J lost 6 bases; unmatched junction nucleotides: 6. There are 14 residues in the CDR3.